The TCR beta chain under discussion was sequenced for a study of CD8+ T cells in alopecia areata (dated 2018 in TCRdb). About the study as a whole: Treated patients were enrolled in an open-label pilot trial of oral tofacitinib, 5 to 10 mg twice daily, for moderate-to-severe alopecia areata. Patients stayed on tofacitinib for 6 to 18 months and then had 6 months of follow-up off drug so that delayed response and recurrence could be assessed. The study used high-throughput TCRbeta sequencing to examine T cell clonal expansion in alopecia areata, in both the C3H/HeJ mouse model and human patients. Scalp tissue and sorted CD4+ and CD8+ peripheral blood T cells from patchy and totalis/universalis alopecia areata patients and from healthy controls were covered by human TCRbeta sequencing. Biopsies were taken from tofacitinib-treated patients at baseline and again at 4 and 24 weeks into treatment, and several of those patients also had a later scalp biopsy. Clonality in the scalp was compared among normal scalp (n=4), patchy alopecia areata scalp (n=8), and alopecia totalis/universalis scalp (n=8). RNA came from the PAXgene miRNA kit for fixed scalp, the miRNeasy kit for PBMCs, and the RNeasy kit for mouse skin. immunoSEQ multiplex PCR using 35 Vbeta forward primers and 13 Jbeta reverse primers was used to amplify TCRbeta CDR3 regions.

As to this clone: No cognate antigen has been identified for it. No much larger clonotype is one base removed from it; base qualities were not supplied. Other nucleotide sequences from this sample produce the same CDR3.

The V and J ends are trimmed by 1 base and 8 bases, leaving 4 bases between them. According to the germline V gene (reference sequence), CDR1 reads GTSNPN and CDR2 reads SVGIG. The CDR3 contains 10 residues, cysteine and phenylalanine counted. Here the CDR3 DNA is all that survives: 30 bases in frame from base 1. The sample's time point label, decoded: baseline before oral tofacitinib. From alopecia areata patients, peripheral blood was collected along with lesional scalp punch biopsies. PBMCs were isolated by density centrifugation and stained for CD3, CD4 and CD8, and CD4+ and CD8+ T cells were sorted on a FACSAria. Here is what the overall study found, with its caveats: Lesional scalp, especially in alopecia totalis/universalis, showed higher clonality and more expanded CD8+ clones than normal scalp, suggesting antigenic drive. Unlike mouse skin, which is dominated by gammadelta T cells, normal human skin has resident alphabeta T cells that are also sequenced, and this complicates analysis of the scalp TCR repertoire. Shared TCR sequences between patients were less evident than in mice, which may be partly attributable to HLA diversity in the patient population.

Receptors were amplified or captured by the immunoSEQ multiplex PCR assay. RNA was extracted from all samples and reverse transcribed into cDNA, which served as template for TCR sequencing. SuperScript III was used for first-strand cDNA synthesis, primed with a 2:1 mix of oligo-dT and random hexamers. A synthetic immune receptor repertoire was used to gauge amplification bias, and whatever bias remained was removed computationally. The study's own analysis went as follows. Raw reads were preprocessed to remove errors, and CDR3 was defined according to IMGT conventions as the region from the conserved cysteine to phenylalanine. Clonality was computed by normalizing Shannon entropy by log2 of the number of productive unique TCRs and subtracting the result from 1. Whether each scalp clone was CD4 or CD8 was inferred by checking scalp TCRbeta sequences against the CD4 and CD8 repertoires from sorted blood. Not all clones reach the TCRdb copy of this immuneACCESS table, which keeps in-frame sequences only. Checked studies attribute under half of the gap to unresolved V genes and leave the rest unexplained. D and trimming come from the DNA, and the V and J calls and clone size come from that table. The sample table contains a few hundred thousand clones; only one count was recorded for 65% to 70% of them. In total, the top ten clones hold more than 0.95% of the sample.

The chain uses TRBV30 and TRBJ2-3; the D gene remains uncertain. Sequencing used CD4+ T cells sorted from blood, obtained at week 0. The sequence was collected from a human donor with alopecia areata. The sequence in DNA is TGTGCCTGGAGTGGGGGTACGCAGTATTTT. Translated, this gives CAWSGGTQYF.